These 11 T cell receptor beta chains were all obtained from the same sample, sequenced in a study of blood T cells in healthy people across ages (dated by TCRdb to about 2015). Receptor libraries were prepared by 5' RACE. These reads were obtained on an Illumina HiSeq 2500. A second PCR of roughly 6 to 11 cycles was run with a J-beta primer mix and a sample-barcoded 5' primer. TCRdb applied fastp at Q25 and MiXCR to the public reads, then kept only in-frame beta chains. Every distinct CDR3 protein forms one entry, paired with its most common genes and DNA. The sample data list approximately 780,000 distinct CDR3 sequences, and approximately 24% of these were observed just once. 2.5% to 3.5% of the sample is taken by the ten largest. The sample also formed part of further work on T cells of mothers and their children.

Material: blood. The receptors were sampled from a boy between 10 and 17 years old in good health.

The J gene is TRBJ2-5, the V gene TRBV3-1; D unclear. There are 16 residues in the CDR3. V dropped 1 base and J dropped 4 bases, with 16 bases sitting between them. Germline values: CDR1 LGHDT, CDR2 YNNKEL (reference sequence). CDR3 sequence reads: CASSQGGAPWAETQYF. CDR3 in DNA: TGTGCCAGCAGCCAAGGAGGAGCTCCCTGGGCAGAGACCCAGTACTTC.

The CDR3: CASSAGLRQETQYF. The DNA of the CDR3 is TGTGCCAGCAGCGCCGGACTACGCCAAGAGACCCAGTACTTC. This rearrangement joins TRBV9 to TRBJ2-5; D might be TRBD2 (6 bases). The CDR3 loop spans 14 amino acids. CDR1 and CDR2 from the germline V gene are SGDLS and YYNGEE. The V and J ends lost 3 bases and 1 base respectively, with 10 bases between them.

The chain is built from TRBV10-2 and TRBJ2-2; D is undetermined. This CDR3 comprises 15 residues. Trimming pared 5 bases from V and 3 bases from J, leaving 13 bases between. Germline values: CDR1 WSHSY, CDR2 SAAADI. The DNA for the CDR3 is TGCGCCAGCAGTTTGAGTCCGATGGACACCGGGGAGCTGTTTTTT. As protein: CASSLSPMDTGELFF.

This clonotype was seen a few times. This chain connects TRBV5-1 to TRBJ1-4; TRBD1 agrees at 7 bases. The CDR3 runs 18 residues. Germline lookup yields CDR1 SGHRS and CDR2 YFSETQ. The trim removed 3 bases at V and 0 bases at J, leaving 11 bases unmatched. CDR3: CASSSDRDERSTNEKLFF. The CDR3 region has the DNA TGCGCCAGCAGCTCTGACAGGGACGAACGGTCAACTAATGAAAAACTGTTTTTT.

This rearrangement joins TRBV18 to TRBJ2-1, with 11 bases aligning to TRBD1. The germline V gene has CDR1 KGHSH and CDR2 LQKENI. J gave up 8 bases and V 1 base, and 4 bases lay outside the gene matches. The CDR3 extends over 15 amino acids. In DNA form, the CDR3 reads TGTGCCAGCTCACCACGGGGGACAGGGGGATATGAGCAGTTCTTC. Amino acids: CASSPRGTGGYEQFF.

The CDR3 DNA is TGCGCCAGCAGCGCATATGACCGAGCCCTACTTCAAGAGACCCAGTACTTC. This codes for CASSAYDRALLQETQYF. The J gene is TRBJ2-5, the V gene TRBV5-1; D gene uncertain. Trimming pared 4 bases from V and 2 bases from J, leaving 21 bases between. Germline CDR1 and CDR2: SGHRS and YFSETQ. There are 17 residues in the CDR3.

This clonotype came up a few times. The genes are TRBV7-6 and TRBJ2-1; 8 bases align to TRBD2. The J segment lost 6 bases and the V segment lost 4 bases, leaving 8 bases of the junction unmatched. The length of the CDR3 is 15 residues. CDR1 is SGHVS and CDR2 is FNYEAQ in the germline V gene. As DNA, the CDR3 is TGTGCCAGCAGCTACATAGCGGGGTTCGGCAATGAGCAGTTCTTC. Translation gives CASSYIAGFGNEQFF.

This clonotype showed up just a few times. Written as DNA, the CDR3 is TGTGCCGGTACCAGGGAAACCAAAAACATTCAGTACTTC. Protein sequence: CAGTRETKNIQYF. V gene TRBV2 combines with J gene TRBJ2-4; tentatively, D is TRBD1 (5 bases). CDR1 and CDR2 from the germline V gene are SNHLY and FYNNEI. CDR3 length: 13 amino acids. With 11 bases removed from V and 2 bases from J, the gap between germline ends came to 13 bases.

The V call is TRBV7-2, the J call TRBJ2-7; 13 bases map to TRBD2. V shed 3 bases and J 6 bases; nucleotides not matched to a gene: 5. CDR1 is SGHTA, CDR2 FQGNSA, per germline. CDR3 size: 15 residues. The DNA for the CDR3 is TGTGCCAGCAGCTTTACTAGCGGGGGGGCAAGCGAGCAGTACTTC. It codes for CASSFTSGGASEQYF.

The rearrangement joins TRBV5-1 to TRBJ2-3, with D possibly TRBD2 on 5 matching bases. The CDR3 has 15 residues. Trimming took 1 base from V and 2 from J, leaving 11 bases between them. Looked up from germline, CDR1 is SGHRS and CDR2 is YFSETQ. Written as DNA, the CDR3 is TGCGCCAGCAGCTTGATAGGACTTAACACAGATACGCAGTATTTT. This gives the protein CASSLIGLNTDTQYF.

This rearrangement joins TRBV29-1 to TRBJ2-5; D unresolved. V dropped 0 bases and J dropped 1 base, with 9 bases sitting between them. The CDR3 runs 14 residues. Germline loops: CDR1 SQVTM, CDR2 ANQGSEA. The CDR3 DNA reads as TGCAGCGTTGAAGATGGGTGGGGCCAAGAGACCCAGTACTTC. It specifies CSVEDGWGQETQYF.